Shown below are 32 T cell receptor beta chains from a single sample sequenced in a study of T-cell reconstitution after alpha-beta-depleted transplantation in children. Unique molecular identifiers were incorporated during preparation of the TCRbeta library. From the PCR reads, TCRdb called clonotypes with MiXCR, one entry per CDR3 protein. The sample has 250,000 to 400,000 distinct CDR3 sequences; roughly 21% are singletons. The sequencing here drew on PBMCs, mostly from graft donor cells, taken 180 days after TCRalphabeta/CD19-depleted stem cell transplant. The receptors originated from a male patient aged 10 to 17 who had a stem cell transplant for acute lymphoblastic leukemia, so the T cells may come from the graft donor.

V usage is TRBV7-9 and J usage is TRBJ2-7; tentative D call: TRBD2 (6 bases). The CDR3 runs to 13 residues. From germline, CDR1 is SEHNR and CDR2 FQNEAQ (reference sequence). Trimming removed 4 bases from V and 4 bases from J, with 11 bases in between. For the CDR3, the DNA is TGTGCCAGCAGCTCGGGACTCGGGTACGAGCAGTACTTC. Translated, it gives CASSSGLGYEQYF.

The chain joins TRBV12-3 or TRBV12-4 to TRBJ2-7; 7 bases map to TRBD2. Trimming removed 6 bases from V and 1 base from J; junction bases left unmatched: 6. The CDR3 length is 14 residues. This CDR3 is CASSRLALSYEQYF. CDR3 DNA: TGTGCCAGCAGCCGACTAGCTTTATCCTACGAGCAGTACTTC.

This clonotype appeared a few times. The chain has TRBV6-2 or TRBV6-3 and TRBJ2-1; 7 bases map to TRBD1. This CDR3 is 20 amino acids long. CDR1 is MNHEY, CDR2 SVGEGT, per germline. The junction had 21 bases not matched to a gene; V was cut back by 4 bases and J by 3 bases. DNA for the CDR3: TGTGCCAGCAGTTCCCTCAGGGGACAGTCGACAAACTACTACTACAATGAGCAGTTCTTC. Protein product: CASSSLRGQSTNYYYNEQFF.

J is TRBJ2-7 and V is TRBV9, with D uncertain. Germline V gene data show CDR1 as SGDLS and CDR2 as YYNGEE. There are 14 residues in the CDR3. Trimming took 0 bases from V and 3 from J, leaving 10 bases between them. The CDR3 region has the DNA TGTGCCAGCAGCGTAGGTCTCCTTTACTACGAGCAGTACTTC. Translated, it gives CASSVGLLYYEQYF.

This clonotype turned up a few times. The chain combines TRBV7-2 with TRBJ2-5, with 10 positions matching TRBD1. The CDR3 extends over 17 amino acids. The V and J ends lost 5 bases and 4 bases, in that order; junction bases with no gene match: 13. Looked up from germline, CDR1 is SGHTA and CDR2 is FQGNSA. In nucleotides, the CDR3 is TGTGCCAGCAGCCCCCGACTGGGACAGGGGAGGGGAGAGACCCAGTACTTC. Amino acids: CASSPRLGQGRGETQYF.

About this clonotype: One base away lies a much larger clone, so this may be a sequencing read error. The rearrangement uses TRBV5-1 and TRBJ2-5; TRBD1 or TRBD2 may be the D gene (5 bases each). The CDR3 is 17 residues long. The germline gives CDR1 SGHRS, CDR2 YFSETQ. Here the CDR3 reads CARSWMGPGRLQETQYF. The CDR3, as DNA: TGCGCCAGAAGCTGGATGGGACCGGGACGTCTCCAAGAGACCCAGTACTTC.

Only a few counts were recorded for this clonotype. The chain joins TRBV18 to TRBJ2-2; TRBD1 is a possible D gene (5 bases). The CDR3 has 13 amino acids. Germline-derived CDR1 and CDR2 are KGHSH and LQKENI. Trimming cost V 6 bases and J 8 bases, with 13 bases left between them. CDR3 region: CASSFQGSGELFF. The CDR3 DNA reads TGTGCCAGCTCGTTCCAGGGATCAGGGGAGCTGTTTTTT.

Only a few counts were recorded for this clonotype. The chain couples TRBV9 to TRBJ1-1, with TRBD1 matching over 7 bases. Germline V gene sequence: CDR1 SGDLS, CDR2 YYNGEE. The CDR3 extends over 14 amino acids. After removal of 0 bases from V and 1 base from J, the junction contained 0 bases not matched to a gene. The CDR3 DNA reads TGTGCCAGCAGCGTAGGACAGGGGAACACTGAAGCTTTCTTT. Protein product: CASSVGQGNTEAFF.

This clonotype has just one count. The chain combines TRBV12-5 with TRBJ2-2; 11 bases match TRBD2. The CDR3 totals 16 residues. Germline-derived CDR1 and CDR2 are LGHNT and FRNRAP. V shed 5 bases and J 6 bases; nucleotides not matched to a gene: 8. The CDR3 DNA follows: TGTGCTAGTGGTGCCCGACTAGCGGGACGACCCGGGGAGCTGTTTTTT. It translates to CASGARLAGRPGELFF.

The chain couples TRBV7-3 to TRBJ1-1; TRBD1 is a possible D gene (5 bases). The CDR3 loop spans 18 amino acids. The V gene's germline CDR1 is SGHTA and CDR2 FQGTGA. The V end lost 3 bases, the J end lost 1 base, and 21 bases lay between the germline ends. CDR3 protein: CASSFLGQGPDKNTEAFF. CDR3 bases: TGTGCCAGCAGCTTTTTAGGGCAGGGCCCCGATAAGAACACTGAAGCTTTCTTT.

This clonotype was counted many times. The rearrangement links TRBV29-1 to TRBJ1-2; D not resolved. This CDR3 region has 16 residues. Germline V gene lookup returns CDR1 SQVTM and CDR2 ANQGSEA. The germline V and J ends were trimmed by 2 bases and 1 base, with 17 bases remaining between them. Written as DNA, the CDR3 is TGCAGCGTTGAAAAAGACGGACGGTCTATTAACTATGGCTACACCTTC. Its protein product is CSVEKDGRSINYGYTF.

This clonotype was seen a handful of times. This chain links TRBV20-1 with TRBJ2-3; perhaps TRBD1 as D (6 bases). Looked up from germline, CDR1 is DFQATT and CDR2 is SNEGSKA (reference sequence). The CDR3 has 12 amino acids. V shed 6 bases and J shed 2 bases, with 9 bases lying between them. CDR3 residues: CSAHRVTDTQYF. The CDR3 DNA follows: TGCAGTGCCCACAGGGTCACAGATACGCAGTATTTT.

The chain joins TRBV15 to TRBJ2-2, with D maybe TRBD2 (5 bases). The CDR3 has 17 residues. Trimming took off 1 base at V and 5 bases at J, with 17 bases between the two ends. Germline V gene sequence: CDR1 LNHNV, CDR2 YYDKDF (reference sequence). The CDR3 DNA follows: TGTGCCACCAGCAGAGCCCCCGGGAAGGGAGATACCGGGGAGCTGTTTTTT. Amino acid sequence: CATSRAPGKGDTGELFF. The variable domain in full, with the rest retrieved from reference TRBV15 and TRBJ2-2, is DAMVIQNPRYQVTQFGKPVTLSCSQTLNHNVMYWYQQKSSQAPKLLFHYYDKDFNNEADTPDNFQSRRPNTSFCFLDIRSPGLGDTAMYLCATSRAPGKGDTGELFFGEGSRLTVL.

This clonotype came up a few times. J is TRBJ1-1 and V is TRBV20-1; 7 bases match TRBD1. Trimming cost V 4 bases and J 3 bases; bases outside gene matches: 2. The CDR3 has 12 residues. Per the germline V gene, CDR1 is DFQATT and CDR2 is SNEGSKA (reference sequence). CDR3 nucleotides: TGCAGTGCTATGGACAGGTACACTGAAGCTTTCTTT. The encoded protein is CSAMDRYTEAFF.

In its sample, this clonotype was seen a few times. The V and J genes are TRBV11-2 and TRBJ2-7; no definite D call. Trimming took 1 base from V and 7 from J, leaving 11 bases between them. CDR3 length: 13 residues. Germline-derived CDR1 and CDR2 are SGHAT and FQNNGV. DNA for the CDR3: TGTGCCAGCAGCTTAGTCAGCTACGGGGAGCAGTACTTC. Its protein product is CASSLVSYGEQYF.

This clonotype occurred a few times. This sequence joins TRBV4-1 and TRBJ1-1; D is unresolved. V was cut by 0 bases and J by 4 bases, with 21 bases left in between. This CDR3 region has 18 residues. CDR1 is MGHRA, CDR2 YSYEKL, per germline. In DNA form, the CDR3 reads TGCGCCAGCAGCCAAGATCGGGCTATGGCCCCGGGTGGCACTGAAGCTTTCTTT. Amino acids: CASSQDRAMAPGGTEAFF.

This clonotype was seen ten or more times. The chain links TRBV7-7 to TRBJ2-7, with D unresolved. Germline V gene sequence: CDR1 SSHAT, CDR2 FNYEAQ (reference sequence). This CDR3 has 13 residues. The V end was cut by 5 bases, the J end by 6 bases, with 14 bases between. This chain's CDR3 is CASSPSTSSEQYF. Written as DNA, the CDR3 is TGTGCCAGCAGCCCGTCTACAAGCAGCGAGCAGTACTTC.

This clonotype was counted at least ten times. The chain employs TRBV10-3 and TRBJ1-3; D is unresolved. Between the trimmed V and J ends, which lost 8 bases and 0 bases, there was a span of 14 bases. The CDR3 contains 15 residues. In germline, CDR1 is ENHRY, CDR2 SYGVKD. The CDR3 DNA reads TGTGCCATCCGGGAGGATCCCCTCTCTGGAAACACCATATATTTT. Translating it yields CAIREDPLSGNTIYF.

This clonotype was seen a few times. This sequence joins TRBV11-2 and TRBJ2-1, with D unclear. The CDR3 is made up of 12 amino acids. Trimming shortened V by 5 bases and J by 10 bases, and 12 bases separated the two germline ends. Germline CDR1 SGHAT, CDR2 FQNNGV. Here the CDR3 DNA reads TGTGCCAGCAGCGCTCCCGGCCCCGAGCAGTTCTTC. It specifies CASSAPGPEQFF.

The V and J genes are TRBV29-1 and TRBJ2-1, with D possibly matching TRBD1 (6 bases). The CDR3 sequence is 13 residues long. The germline gives CDR1 SQVTM, CDR2 ANQGSEA. V lost 5 bases and J 2 bases, leaving 10 bases between the germline ends. Here the CDR3 reads CSVKQGTYNEQFF. As DNA, the CDR3 is TGCAGCGTTAAACAGGGAACCTACAATGAGCAGTTCTTC.

This chain connects TRBV4-1 to TRBJ1-3, with D uncertain. The V gene's germline CDR1 is MGHRA and CDR2 YSYEKL. Trimming took off 2 bases at V and 6 bases at J, with 17 bases between the two ends. The CDR3 has 16 amino acids. As DNA, the CDR3 is TGCGCCAGCAGCCAATCGGAACAGCGAAAAGAAAACACCATATATTTT. Protein sequence: CASSQSEQRKENTIYF.

About this clonotype itself: The junction departs from germline at one end; a sequencing error may be responsible. The CDR3 spells CATSGVHEQFF. The CDR3 nucleotides read TGTGCCACCAGTGGGGTGCATGAGCAGTTCTTC. V usage is TRBV27 and J usage is TRBJ2-1; D not resolved. The CDR3 loop spans 11 amino acids. Germline-derived CDR1 and CDR2 are MNHEY and SMNVEV (reference sequence).

A few counts support this clonotype. The germline gene is not matched at one end of the junction; a read error may be the cause. The chain is built from TRBV7-9 and TRBJ1-4, with a possible D match to TRBD1 (6 bases). The CDR3 has 12 residues. The germline V gene encodes CDR1 SEHNR and CDR2 FQNEAQ (reference sequence). The CDR3 is CASSSMGGHRYF. Here the CDR3 DNA reads TGTGCCAGCAGCTCAATGGGGGGACACCGCTATTTT.

This clonotype was counted a few times. The chain is built from TRBV9 and TRBJ2-7; 7 bases are a match to TRBD1. Germline-derived CDR1 and CDR2 are SGDLS and YYNGEE. The junction had 7 bases not matched to a gene; V was cut back by 3 bases and J by 7 bases. CDR3 size: 13 residues. The CDR3 bases are TGTGCCAGCAGCGCCCGACAGGGTCAAGAGCAGTACTTC. It translates to CASSARQGQEQYF.

This clonotype appeared a few times. The chain is built from TRBV5-1 and TRBJ1-2; D is possibly TRBD1 (6 bases). V was trimmed by 5 bases and J by 8 bases, leaving 13 bases between them. The CDR3 consists of 12 residues. Germline CDR1 reads SGHRS; CDR2 reads YFSETQ. CDR3 loop: CASSSRGGGYTF. In nucleotides, the CDR3 is TGCGCCAGCAGTTCCAGGGGAGGCGGCTACACCTTC.

This chain uses TRBV2 with TRBJ2-3; 16 nucleotides match TRBD2. This CDR3 has 20 residues. Germline V CDR1 and CDR2: SNHLY, FYNNEI. Unmatched junction bases numbered 14, after V lost 7 bases and J lost 1 base. CDR3 amino acids: CASNRYRPGTSGGGTDTQYF. DNA for the CDR3: TGTGCCAGCAATCGGTACCGTCCCGGGACTAGCGGGGGGGGCACAGATACGCAGTATTTT.

The V gene is TRBV7-3, the J gene TRBJ1-1; D gene uncertain. The V gene lost 4 bases and the J gene lost 0 bases, with 21 bases spanning the gap. This CDR3 is 18 amino acids long. Germline CDR1 reads SGHTA; CDR2 reads FQGTGA. The CDR3 region has the DNA TGTGCCAGCAGCTCTCAAGGTTCCTCGGAGGGTATGAACACTGAAGCTTTCTTT. Translation: CASSSQGSSEGMNTEAFF.

The rearrangement uses TRBV5-6 and TRBJ1-4, with D possibly being TRBD1 (5 bases). Germline-derived CDR1 and CDR2 are SGHDT and YYEEEE. V lost 2 bases and J lost 6, with 14 bases in between. CDR3 length: 15 residues. CDR3 sequence reads: CASSFWGAFDEKLFF. The CDR3 bases are TGTGCCAGCAGCTTCTGGGGCGCGTTTGATGAAAAACTGTTTTTT.

This clonotype was seen a handful of times. J is TRBJ2-1 and V is TRBV7-3, with TRBD2 identical over 9 bases. The V gene's germline CDR1 is SGHTA and CDR2 FQGTGA. The CDR3 runs 16 residues. The V and J ends lost 0 bases and 4 bases, in that order; junction bases with no gene match: 4. CDR3 sequence reads: CASSLTVTSGYNEQFF. DNA for the CDR3: TGTGCCAGCAGCTTAACAGTAACTAGCGGGTACAATGAGCAGTTCTTC.

Concerning this clonotype itself: One end of the junction does not line up with germline, which may come from a read error. V gene TRBV4-1 combines with J gene TRBJ2-1, with 7 bases that match TRBD2. Germline V gene data show CDR1 as MGHRA and CDR2 as YSYEKL. The CDR3 has 13 residues. CDR3 region: CAISQVGLGEEFF. Written as DNA, the CDR3 is TGCGCCATCAGCCAAGTAGGACTAGGGGAGGAGTTCTTC.

The chain joins TRBV29-1 to TRBJ2-7; D possibly uses TRBD1 or TRBD2 (5 bases each). This CDR3 contains 12 residues. The ends were cut back, 5 bases at V and 2 bases at J, with 10 bases in the middle. CDR1 and CDR2 (germline): SQVTM, ANQGSEA. CDR3 residues: CSVWDPTYEQYF. As DNA, the CDR3 is TGCAGCGTTTGGGACCCGACCTACGAGCAGTACTTC.

This clonotype was counted between two and nine times. The chain carries TRBV4-2 and TRBJ2-5; D possibly matches TRBD1 or TRBD2 (6 bases each). Between the trimmed V and J ends, which lost 0 bases and 2 bases, there was a span of 13 bases. CDR1 and CDR2 (germline): LGHNA, YNFKEQ. There are 16 residues in the CDR3. The CDR3 sequence is CASSQDRGDPQETQYF. CDR3 DNA sequence: TGTGCCAGCAGCCAAGATAGGGGGGATCCGCAAGAGACCCAGTACTTC.